The entry below gives a single T cell receptor beta chain sequence along with its context. This sample was taken from a study of blood T cell repertoires in COVID-19. On the study more broadly: Spain, Italy and the United States supplied samples that represented acute and convalescent COVID-19.

Sequencing used immunoSEQ multiplex PCR; TCRdb keeps in-frame clones, though not all of them. The data contain about 98,000 clones, more than 90% of them singletons. Trimming took off 6 bases at V and 0 bases at J, with 3 bases between the two ends. The CDR3 totals 12 residues. This TCR came from a woman between 50 and 59 years old with COVID-19, enrolled during active disease. V and J are TRBV12-3 or TRBV12-4 and TRBJ2-1; no reliable D call. The specimen was peripheral blood. The CDR3 DNA reads as TGTGCCAGCAGCGTCTCCTACAATGAGCAGTTCTTC. It encodes CASSVSYNEQFF.